This T cell receptor beta chain was retrieved from a study of response to subunit inactivated influenza vaccine. General study points: Every seasonal influenza vaccination brings in few new T cells, the authors suggested.

MiXCR, run by TCRdb on the RT-PCR reads, gives a single entry per CDR3 protein. Found here are under 950,000 distinct CDR3 sequences, less than 25% of them singletons; the top ten hold 10%. The V gene lost 6 bases and the J gene lost 6 bases, with 14 bases spanning the gap. CDR3 length: 12 amino acids. Germline assignment: CDR1 SQVTM and CDR2 ANQGSEA. This clonotype has only a few counts. The antigen is undetermined. The V gene is TRBV29-1, the J gene TRBJ1-1, with D possibly being TRBD1 (6 bases). Sequences were derived from PBMCs from blood, sampled more than 4 days after vaccination. The source of this sequence is a man aged 50 to 59 who received an inactivated influenza vaccine. This CDR3 is CSVGGGFPEAFF. The CDR3 DNA sequence: TGCAGCGTCGGGGGGGGCTTCCCTGAAGCTTTCTTT.